The T cell receptor beta chain under discussion was sequenced for a study of OX40 agonist ivuxolimab in advanced cancers. Across the whole study: Three dose-escalation patients had partial responses: one with hepatocellular carcinoma and two with cutaneous melanoma.

From germline, CDR1 is SGHVS and CDR2 FNYEAQ. This CDR3 region has 15 residues. The V gene end was trimmed by 5 bases and the J gene end by 4 bases; junction bases not matched to a gene: 9. This clone appeared once. As yet, its antigen is unknown. Generated by immunoSEQ multiplex PCR, the TCRdb table keeps only in-frame clones and is missing some. The sample contains 77,000 or so clones, around 85% of which appear only once. Samples were taken at baseline and on day 1 of cycles 4 and 7. Study results and caveats: Some nonresponders additionally presented with little normalized T-cell clonal expansion. Individuals who were partial responders at 0.1-3.0 mg/kg had clonal expansion that ranked among the lowest.

Sequences were derived from CD4+ or CD8+ T cells sorted from blood, sampled in a trial of the OX40 agonist ivuxolimab. The sequence derives from an adult with an advanced solid tumor such as melanoma, head and neck, liver or kidney cancer. This chain connects TRBV7-6 to TRBJ1-2; 8 nucleotides agree with TRBD1. CDR3: CASSPGQGITYGYTF. CDR3 nucleotides: TGTGCCAGCAGCCCCGGACAGGGAATAACCTATGGCTACACCTTC.